This record looks at one T cell receptor (beta chain) sequence and its context. This clone was seen once. Its antigen remains unidentified. No clone much larger than this one lies a single base away; base qualities are absent. Donors were healthy HIV-negative adults with no recently reported acute infections or vaccinations. Only Caucasian adults living in Nashville, Tennessee, USA were represented among the donors. CD4+ T cells were enriched by magnetic negative selection, after which naive cells were positively selected on CD45RA and the negative fraction was taken as the memory subset. Blood was collected by leukapheresis, and PBMCs were isolated by Ficoll-Histopaque density gradient centrifugation and then cryopreserved in liquid nitrogen vapor phase. Analytical flow cytometry was used to check the purity and quantity of each magnetically sorted T cell population. From each sorted fraction, genomic DNA was isolated and quantified by UV absorbance on a Nanodrop 2000c.

Using the deep immunoSEQ assay, TCR CDR3 regions were amplified from genomic DNA by multiplex PCR. For each cell subset, the extracted genomic DNA was distributed evenly across all wells of several immunoSEQ 96-well plates, and each plate served as one replicate. For sorted subsets, roughly 0.2 ug genomic DNA, equal to 30,000 or so T cell genomes, was loaded into each replicate PCR. The purified libraries were quantified using a Qubit 3.0 fluorometer, sized with a Bioanalyzer 2100, and then quantified again using the KAPA Library Quantification kit. A separate single-read 150-cycle Illumina NextSeq 550 flow cell was used to sequence each immunoSEQ 96-well plate. The study's own analysis went as follows. Because the immunoSEQ output included only junctional sequences and no quality scores, the filtering could not be the same as the filtering used for full-length reads. Sequences were annotated with PyIR, a Python wrapper for IgBLAST v1.9, and V/J genes and CDR3 were assigned using IMGT germline references. Reads with weak V/J assignments (E-value above 1e-6), missing CDR3, stop codons, out-of-frame junctions, or ambiguous translated residues were removed. V3J clonotypes were defined as sequences sharing the same inferred V gene, J gene, and CDR3 amino acid sequence. To compute the percentage overlap between repertoires, the number of shared unique clonotypes was divided by the size of the smaller repertoire. RTK rarefaction, the Chao1 estimator, and Recon v2.1 estimates of unobserved clonotypes were used to assess repertoire richness. For all TCRbeta clonotypes obtained by the gDNA method from four donors, generation probabilities were computed with OLGA. Drawn from immuneACCESS, this table holds only the in-frame rearrangements with V and J called that TCRdb kept. Clones are partly lost; checked studies trace under half to an unresolved V gene and leave the rest unexplained. V and J calls and clone size are as listed in that table; D and trimming were resolved from the DNA. For this sample there are 2,500,000 or so clones; under 95% appear just once. The ten most abundant clones make up around 0.4% of the sample.

These data belong to a study of shared clonotypes between healthy human individuals (TCRdb year 2020). Study-level background: A couple of women and three men aged 18 to 49 years were included in the cohort. For each donor, CD4 naive and CD4 memory were each run on three plates, CD8 naive on two plates, and CD8 memory on one plate. To estimate repertoire size and how much clonotype sharing occurs between individuals, the study deeply sequenced the blood TCR repertoires of 5 or 6 healthy adults. Libraries were prepared and TCR repertoires were sequenced by different laboratories using diverse techniques, in order to increase sequencing depth and limit assay-specific biases. Per donor, leukapheresis produced somewhere between about 0.85 and 9.5 billion PBMCs. Overall study results and their limits: Even with the large sequencing depth, rarefaction of the sorted-subset datasets indicated that sequencing was incomplete. Sampling was restricted to blood, and TCR repertoires in tissues likely differ from the TCR repertoires found in blood. Sharing across several donors was observed for about 4.8% of naive CD4, around 3.5% of naive CD8, 2% to 2.5% of memory CD4, and roughly 0.43% of memory CD8 clonotypes. Estimated clonotype richness was generally larger for naive than for memory subsets. Higher generation probabilities were observed for clonotypes shared by all four sorted-subset donors than for non-shared clonotypes. Pairwise subsampling indicated that sequencing depth was expected to affect the degree of clonotype sharing among donors. The genetic and exposure-history diversity represented was limited by the small number of donors.

Based on the germline V gene, the CDR1 and CDR2 sequences are MDHEN and SYDVKM. V gives up 4 bases and J gives up 0 bases, and the segment between their germline ends measures 7 bases. The CDR3 sequence holds 14 residues, the cysteine and phenylalanine included. Here the CDR3 DNA is all that survives: 42 bases in frame from base 1. The sequence was obtained from a man younger than 35 in good health. Some clones in this sample may be carry-over from other donors' samples. The chain couples TRBV28 to TRBJ1-3; the D gene cannot be named for sure. What was sequenced was naive CD4+ T cells from PBMCs. The sample's cell subset or site label is to be understood as: CD45RA+ positively selected. The CDR3 amino acid sequence is: CASSYGASGNTIYF. The nucleotides are TGTGCCAGCAGTTACGGAGCCTCTGGAAACACCATATATTTT.